The 3 T cell receptor beta chains reported below all come from one sample, sequenced in a study of naive and memory T cell subsets (dated by TCRdb to the late 2010s). The full study reports these points: Naive repertoires, especially CD8, contained a few larger clonotypes, possibly memory cells re-expressing CD45RA.

Library method: UMI-ligation and nested PCR. Sequencing took place on an Illumina MiSeq. The beta constant-region primer was an equimolar mix of two oligonucleotides covering both TRBC1 and TRBC2. The ligated cDNA went through four rounds of PCR with nested alpha and beta constant-region primers together with the SP2 primer. The public sequencing data were trimmed at Q25 with fastp and processed into clonotypes with MiXCR by TCRdb, which kept only in-frame beta chains. For every CDR3 protein sequence, its rows merge into one entry that carries the most common genes and DNA. For this sample the table gives under 150,000 distinct CDR3 sequences, of which roughly a fifth were detected only once. The ten largest make up about 0.57% of the sample. Antigens of these TCRs are unknown. The sample comprised naive CD8+ T cells from blood. The meaning of the sample's cell subset or site label: naive T cells, CD45RA high CD27+. These receptors came from a human donor in good health.

This rearrangement joins TRBV7-9 to TRBJ1-1, with D uncertain. CDR3 length: 12 residues. Between the trimmed V and J ends, which lost 1 base and 8 bases, there was a span of 8 bases. From germline, CDR1 is SEHNR and CDR2 FQNEAQ (reference sequence). In nucleotides, the CDR3 is TGTGCCAGCAGCTTAGATCCGGGGGAAGCTTTCTTT. Translating gives CASSLDPGEAFF. The full variable domain, its missing parts supplied by reference TRBV7-9 and TRBJ1-1, is DTGVSQNPRHKITKRGQNVTFRCDPISEHNRLYWYRQTLGQGPEFLTYFQNEAQLEKSRLLSDRFSAERPKGSFSTLEIQRTEQGDSAMYLCASSLDPGEAFFGQGTRLTVV.

This chain joins TRBV5-1 and TRBJ2-7, with 11 bases matching TRBD2. Germline assignment: CDR1 SGHRS and CDR2 YFSETQ. The CDR3 contains 15 residues. The V segment lost 3 bases and the J segment 3 bases; nucleotides outside the gene matches: 5. CDR3 DNA: TGCGCCAGCAGCTCGTCCGGGACTAGCGGCTACGAGCAGTACTTC. Translating gives CASSSSGTSGYEQYF.

The rearrangement uses TRBV3-1 and TRBJ2-1; a weak D match, TRBD1 (6 bases). The CDR3 is 13 residues long. V was shortened by 1 base and J by 7 bases, with 8 bases between the two germline ends. Germline values: CDR1 LGHDT, CDR2 YNNKEL (reference sequence). CDR3 nucleotide sequence: TGTGCCAGCAGCCAAGCAGGGGATAATGAGCAGTTCTTC. Protein product: CASSQAGDNEQFF.